These T cell receptor beta chains were read from a single sample in a study of blood T cell repertoires in COVID-19. Sequenced by immunoSEQ multiplex PCR; TCRdb stores in-frame clones only, minus some. The sample has more than 95,000 clones, around nine tenths seen once. What was sequenced was peripheral blood. All receptors derive from a human donor in a cohort sampled during active COVID-19. CDR3s include the opening cysteine and the closing phenylalanine or tryptophan. Fields, in order: V gene, clone size, J gene, D gene, CDR3 DNA, CDR3 protein. The D gene is left open where the match is weak. Clone size appears in some rows only: once, few, many, or a class for an expanded clone.

>TRBV5-4|-|TRBJ2-3|TRBD2
TGTGCCAGCAGGTCCGGACTAGCGAAGGGCGATACGCAGTATTTT
CASRSGLAKGDTQYF
>TRBV19|-|TRBJ1-5|TRBD1
TGTGCCAGTAGCACGACAGGGATGGGCAATCAGCCCCAGCATTTT
CASSTTGMGNQPQHF
>TRBV10-3|-|TRBJ2-2|TRBD2
TGTGCCATCAAACTAGCGGAGAACACCGGGGAGCTGTTTTTT
CAIKLAENTGELFF
>TRBV7-9|-|TRBJ2-6|TRBD1
TGTGCCAGCAGCTTAGAGAGGGGGCTCAGAACTGGGGCCAACGTCCTGACTTTC
CASSLERGLRTGANVLTF
>TRBV10-3|few|TRBJ2-7|-
TGTGCCATCAGTGAGTCGCGCGGGAATTCCTACGAGCAGTACTTC
CAISESRGNSYEQYF
>TRBV18|-|TRBJ2-7|-
TGTGCCAGCTCAGGACGCGACCGGGGGGAGCAGTACTTC
CASSGRDRGEQYF
>TRBV2|-|TRBJ2-7|TRBD1
TGTGCCACCGAGGACAGGGGGTCCGTCTACGAGCAGTACTTC
CATEDRGSVYEQYF
>TRBV5-8|-|TRBJ1-2|-
TGTGCCAGCAGCTTCGGCGGGAGGCTTGGCTACACCTTC
CASSFGGRLGYTF
>TRBV4-2|few|TRBJ1-5|TRBD1
TGTGCCAGCAGCCAAGGTGGACAGGGCAATCAGCCCCAGCATTTT
CASSQGGQGNQPQHF
>TRBV5-5|-|TRBJ2-3|TRBD1
TGTGCCAGCAGCGGATCAGGGGGCCCAGATACGCAGTATTTT
CASSGSGGPDTQYF
>TRBV19|-|TRBJ2-4|-
TGTGCCAGTACCTGGGGACAAGCAAACATTCAGTACTTC
CASTWGQANIQYF
>TRBV11-2|once|TRBJ2-1|TRBD1
TGTGCCAGCAGGCGCCCGGGACAGGGGGTGCACAATGAGCAGTTCTTC
CASRRPGQGVHNEQFF
>TRBV11-3|few|TRBJ1-6|TRBD1
TGTGCCAGCAGCTCAGGGGGGACTGGATCTAATTCACCCCTCCACTTT
CASSSGGTGSNSPLHF
>TRBV2|-|TRBJ2-7|TRBD1
TGTGCCAGCGGGACAGTTACCTACGAGCAGTACTTC
CASGTVTYEQYF
>TRBV6-2/TRBV6-3|once|TRBJ2-5|TRBD1
TGTGCCAGCAGTGAGGGACAGGGGAGGGGAGAGACCCAGTACTTC
CASSEGQGRGETQYF
>TRBV5-4|-|TRBJ2-2|TRBD2
TGTGCTAGCAGCTTCCCTAGCGGGAGGCGGGGCACCGGGGAGCTGTTTTTT
CASSFPSGRRGTGELFF
>TRBV28|-|TRBJ1-5|TRBD1
TGTGCCAGCAGCGCCGGGACAGGGTTGCATCAGCCCCAGCATTTT
CASSAGTGLHQPQHF
>TRBV3-1/TRBV3-2|once|TRBJ1-4|TRBD1
TGTGCCAGCAGCCAAGGGACAGGGATTAATGAAAAACTGTTTTTT
CASSQGTGINEKLFF
>TRBV27|-|TRBJ1-4|-
TGTGCCAGCAGCCCCCGCGGGATTGAGAATGAAAAACTGTTTTTT
CASSPRGIENEKLFF
>TRBV29-1|-|TRBJ2-7|-
TGCAGCGTTCGACAGGTGACCTCCTACGAGCAGTACTTC
CSVRQVTSYEQYF
>TRBV6-5|-|TRBJ2-3|-
TGTGCCAGCGAAGCAAGAGTAACGCAGTATTTT
CASEARVTQYF
>TRBV4-1|once|TRBJ2-1|TRBD2
TGCGCCAGCAGCCAGTGGACTAGCGGGAGCGGTGAGCAGTTCTTC
CASSQWTSGSGEQFF
>TRBV10-2|once|TRBJ2-7|-
TGCGCCAGCAGTGTCTGGTTAGACAGGACCTACGAGCAGTACTTC
CASSVWLDRTYEQYF
>TRBV6-2/TRBV6-3|-|TRBJ2-2|TRBD2
TGTGCCAGCAGTTGGGGTACTAGCGTGAACACCGGGGAGCTGTTTTTT
CASSWGTSVNTGELFF
>TRBV6-2/TRBV6-3|-|TRBJ2-4|TRBD2
TGTGCCAGCAGTCTCCGACTAGCGTCCCTAGCCAAAAACATTCAGTACTTC
CASSLRLASLAKNIQYF
>TRBV21-1|-|TRBJ2-2|-
TGTGCCAGCAGCAAAGGGAGGGACGGCAACACCGGGGAGCTGTTTTTT
CASSKGRDGNTGELFF
>TRBV18|once|TRBJ2-1|-
TGTGCCAGCTCACCCCAACGACAGGCCAATGAGCAGTTCTTC
CASSPQRQANEQFF
>TRBV28|-|TRBJ1-2|-
TGTGCCAGCAGCTACGATTACGGCTACACCTTC
CASSYDYGYTF
>TRBV4-1|once|TRBJ2-1|-
TGCGCCAGCAGCCAAGGGCAGGGTTGGTTCAATGAGCAGTTCTTC
CASSQGQGWFNEQFF
>TRBV3-1/TRBV3-2|-|TRBJ1-2|-
TGTGCCAGCACCTCCCCGGAGCGGGGAGAGTATGGCTACACCTTC
CASTSPERGEYGYTF
>TRBV28|few|TRBJ1-5|TRBD1
TGTGCCAGCAGCCCTCCACAGGGGCAATATAGCAATCAGCCCCAGCATTTT
CASSPPQGQYSNQPQHF
>TRBV28|-|TRBJ2-7|-
TGTGCCACAACGAGGGGGACCTACGAGCAGTACTTC
CATTRGTYEQYF
>TRBV5-1|-|TRBJ2-7|TRBD1
TGCGCCAGCAGCAGCGGGACAGGGGGTCCGGGGGAGCAGTACTTC
CASSSGTGGPGEQYF
>TRBV29-1|-|TRBJ1-1|-
TGCAGCGTTGCCCGACAGGATGAAGCTTTCTTT
CSVARQDEAFF
>TRBV11-2|-|TRBJ1-1|-
TGTGCCAGCAGCTTAGCCCGGGAGGTCGCTGAAGCTTTCTTT
CASSLAREVAEAFF
>TRBV18|-|TRBJ2-7|-
TGTGCCAGCTCTATGGAGGACCGTCGTGAGTACGAGCAGTACTTC
CASSMEDRREYEQYF
>TRBV2|-|TRBJ1-1|TRBD1
TGTGCCAGCAGGGTGACAGGGGGCAGCGGTGAAGCTTTCTTT
CASRVTGGSGEAFF
>TRBV28|once|TRBJ2-3|-
TGTGCCAGCAGGACCCGGGAAACCACAGATACGCAGTATTTT
CASRTRETTDTQYF
>TRBV11-1|-|TRBJ2-3|-
TGTGCCAGCAGCCGTAGGGAGGCGCCCACAGATACGCAGTATTTT
CASSRREAPTDTQYF
>TRBV7-8|-|TRBJ1-2|TRBD1
TGTGCCAGCCGGGACAGGATATCAAGTCGGTACACCTTC
CASRDRISSRYTF
>TRBV19|-|TRBJ1-1|TRBD1
TGTGCCAGTAGTATGTCCGGGACAGCGAACACTGAAGCTTTCTTT
CASSMSGTANTEAFF
>TRBV9|few|TRBJ2-5|TRBD2
TGTGCCAGCAGCGTAGGGACTAGCAAAGAGACCCAGTACTTC
CASSVGTSKETQYF
>TRBV27|-|TRBJ2-5|-
TGTGCCAGCAGTCAAAGTTACAGTGCAGAGACCCAGTACTTC
CASSQSYSAETQYF
>TRBV5-8|-|TRBJ2-7|-
TGTGCCAGCAGTTGGACAGTTAGCTACGAGCAGTACTTC
CASSWTVSYEQYF
>TRBV4-1|once|TRBJ2-7|TRBD1
TGCGCCAGCAGCCAAGGGGGGACAGACTACTACGAGCAGTACTTC
CASSQGGTDYYEQYF
>TRBV5-8|-|TRBJ1-2|-
TGTGCCAGCAGCTTGGAGCTCCACCTCAACTATGGCTACACCTTC
CASSLELHLNYGYTF
>TRBV7-3|once|TRBJ2-1|TRBD1
TGTGCCAGCAGCTCAGGAGGAACAGGGGGCAATGAGCAGTTCTTC
CASSSGGTGGNEQFF
>TRBV12-3/TRBV12-4|-|TRBJ2-2|-
TGTGCCAGCAGTTTGCAGGGGCCCGGGGAGCTGTTTTTT
CASSLQGPGELFF
>TRBV30|-|TRBJ1-2|-
TGTGCCTGGAGTCCCGACTGGGGACTAACTAATGGCTACACCTTC
CAWSPDWGLTNGYTF
>TRBV4-2|-|TRBJ1-5|-
TGTGCCAGCAGCCAAGATCGGGGTCAGCCCCAGCATTTT
CASSQDRGQPQHF
>TRBV10-3|once|TRBJ1-5|-
TGTGCCATCAGTGACCCCTCGGGTGCAGGGGCGACTCAGCCCCAGCATTTT
CAISDPSGAGATQPQHF
>TRBV4-3|-|TRBJ2-3|-
TGCGCCAGCAGCCAAGTAGGCACAGATACGCAGTATTTT
CASSQVGTDTQYF
>TRBV30|-|TRBJ2-3|TRBD1
TGTGCCTGGAGGACCGGGACAGGGGGCCTGGGCCTATTCAGCACAGATACGCAGTATTTT
CAWRTGTGGLGLFSTDTQYF